This T cell receptor (beta chain) was identified during a study of response to subunit inactivated influenza vaccine (dated by TCRdb to about 2018). Study-level background: Deep quantitative T cell receptor repertoire profiling was used in the study to track responses to a trivalent subunit inactivated influenza vaccine. What the work shows at the level of the full study, not this receptor alone: The authors suggested that each seasonal influenza vaccination may recruit only a limited number of new T cells.

About this clonotype: Its antigen remains unidentified. Qualities for individual bases were not recorded, and no much larger clone is one base off.

Library preparation was by RT-PCR. The sequencer listed for this sample is Illumina HiSeq 2500. Through fastp at Q25 and MiXCR, TCRdb rebuilt clones from the public reads, retaining in-frame beta chains. Rows are combined by CDR3 protein, so each entry shows the most common genes and DNA. In all, the sample holds approximately 290,000 distinct CDR3 sequences, and 20% to 25% of those were seen once. In total, the top ten clones hold under 13% of the sample. For CDR1 and CDR2, the germline V gene (reference sequence) lists DFQATT and SNEGSKA. The junction shows trimming of 1 base on V and 3 bases on J, plus 15 bases between the germline ends. The CDR3 runs 15 residues from the cysteine to the phenylalanine. Only the CDR3 part of the read is kept: 45 bases, read in frame from the first base.

The sample in question was PBMCs from blood, obtained approximately 20 months after vaccination. This chain is built from TRBV20-1 and TRBJ1-2; the D gene assignment is ambiguous. This clonotype was sampled from a man aged 50 to 69 who received an inactivated influenza vaccine. Donor details come from another sample of the same person, matched by shared clones. The DNA reads as follows: TGCAGTGCTAGAGCGAGTCGAGGCAGCGACTATGGCTACACCTTC. Its coded protein is CSARASRGSDYGYTF.